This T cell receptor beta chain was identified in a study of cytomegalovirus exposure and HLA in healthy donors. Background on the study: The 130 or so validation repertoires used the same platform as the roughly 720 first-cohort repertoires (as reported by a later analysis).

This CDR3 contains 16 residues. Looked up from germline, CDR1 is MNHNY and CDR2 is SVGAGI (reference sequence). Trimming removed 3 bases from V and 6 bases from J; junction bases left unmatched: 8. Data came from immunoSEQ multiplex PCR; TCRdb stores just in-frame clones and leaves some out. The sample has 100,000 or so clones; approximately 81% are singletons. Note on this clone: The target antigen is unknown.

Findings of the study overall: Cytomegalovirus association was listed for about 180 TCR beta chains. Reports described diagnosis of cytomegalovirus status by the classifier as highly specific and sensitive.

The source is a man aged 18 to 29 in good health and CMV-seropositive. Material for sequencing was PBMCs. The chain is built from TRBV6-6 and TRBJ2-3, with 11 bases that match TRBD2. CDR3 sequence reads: CASSYLAGGPSDTQYF. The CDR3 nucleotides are TGTGCCAGCAGTTATTTAGCGGGAGGGCCCTCCGATACGCAGTATTTT.